These T cell receptor beta chains were read from a single sample in a study of shared clonotypes between healthy human individuals. TCRdb's copy holds only in-frame clones and misses some; the assay was immunoSEQ multiplex PCR. The profile covers roughly 700,000 clones, with roughly 88% appearing a single time and 34% taken by the ten largest. The sequenced sample was memory CD8+ T cells from PBMCs. The source of these receptors is a man younger than 35 in good health. Some clones in this sample may be carry-over from other donors' samples. Both conserved end residues are part of each CDR3. A D gene is named only where the DNA matches it firmly. Some rows mark clone size as missing; the rest say once, few, many or name a class of expanded clone.

d_call: TRBD2
v_call: TRBV7-8
clone_size: NA
j_call: TRBJ2-7
cdr3_aa: CASSKSGTPYEQYF
cdr3_nt: TGTGCCAGCAGCAAGAGCGGGACCCCCTACGAGCAGTACTTC

d_call: NA
v_call: TRBV9
clone_size: NA
j_call: TRBJ2-7
cdr3_aa: CASSVDLAHEQYF
cdr3_nt: TGTGCCAGCAGCGTAGACTTAGCGCACGAGCAGTACTTC

d_call: NA
v_call: TRBV7-9
clone_size: once
j_call: TRBJ2-3
cdr3_aa: CASSLGPTDTQYF
cdr3_nt: TGTGCCAGCAGCTTAGGTCCCACAGATACGCAGTATTTT

d_call: NA
v_call: TRBV4-2
clone_size: once
j_call: TRBJ2-2
cdr3_aa: CASSHQRGTGELFF
cdr3_nt: TGTGCCAGCAGCCATCAGCGTGGCACCGGGGAGCTGTTTTTT

d_call: NA
v_call: TRBV7-8
clone_size: NA
j_call: TRBJ1-4
cdr3_aa: CASSWMPSAGEKLFF
cdr3_nt: TGTGCCAGCAGCTGGATGCCCTCAGCTGGTGAAAAACTGTTTTTT

d_call: NA
v_call: TRBV7-9
clone_size: NA
j_call: TRBJ2-7
cdr3_aa: CASSSKDRVLYEQYF
cdr3_nt: TGTGCCAGCAGCTCTAAGGATAGGGTACTCTACGAGCAGTACTTC

d_call: TRBD1
v_call: TRBV11-2
clone_size: NA
j_call: TRBJ2-1
cdr3_aa: CASSRPDRVWFDEQFF
cdr3_nt: TGTGCCAGCAGCAGACCGGACAGGGTCTGGTTCGATGAGCAGTTCTTC

d_call: NA
v_call: TRBV2
clone_size: NA
j_call: TRBJ2-2
cdr3_aa: CASSGRDTGELFF
cdr3_nt: TGTGCCAGCAGTGGACGGGACACCGGGGAGCTGTTTTTT

d_call: NA
v_call: TRBV28
clone_size: NA
j_call: TRBJ2-7
cdr3_aa: CASSYRGVVYEQYF
cdr3_nt: TGTGCCAGCAGTTACAGAGGGGTCGTCTACGAGCAGTACTTC

d_call: NA
v_call: TRBV27
clone_size: many
j_call: TRBJ2-2
cdr3_aa: CASSFRGTGELFF
cdr3_nt: TGTGCCAGCAGTTTCCGGGGCACCGGGGAGCTGTTTTTT

d_call: NA
v_call: TRBV28
clone_size: NA
j_call: TRBJ1-5
cdr3_aa: CASSLKAGWLNQPQHF
cdr3_nt: TGTGCCAGCAGTTTGAAGGCAGGGTGGTTGAATCAGCCCCAGCATTTT

d_call: NA
v_call: TRBV27
clone_size: NA
j_call: TRBJ2-7
cdr3_aa: CASSSTGPPDEQYF
cdr3_nt: TGTGCCAGCAGTTCAACAGGTCCTCCTGACGAGCAGTACTTC

d_call: NA
v_call: TRBV27
clone_size: NA
j_call: TRBJ1-1
cdr3_aa: CATAPMVNTEAFF
cdr3_nt: TGTGCCACCGCTCCCATGGTGAACACTGAAGCTTTCTTT

d_call: NA
v_call: TRBV5-4
clone_size: NA
j_call: TRBJ2-7
cdr3_aa: CASSLGNYEQYF
cdr3_nt: TGTGCCAGCAGCTTAGGGAACTACGAGCAGTACTTC

d_call: NA
v_call: TRBV29-1
clone_size: NA
j_call: TRBJ2-2
cdr3_aa: CSVQGGPTNTGELFF
cdr3_nt: TGCAGCGTCCAAGGGGGACCCACGAACACCGGGGAGCTGTTTTTT

d_call: NA
v_call: TRBV27
clone_size: NA
j_call: TRBJ2-1
cdr3_aa: CASSLSGSSYNEQFF
cdr3_nt: TGTGCCAGCAGTTTATCGGGCAGCTCCTACAATGAGCAGTTCTTC

d_call: NA
v_call: TRBV29-1
clone_size: NA
j_call: TRBJ2-7
cdr3_aa: CSVELDKPYEQYF
cdr3_nt: TGCAGCGTTGAATTGGACAAACCCTACGAGCAGTACTTC

d_call: TRBD1
v_call: TRBV29-1
clone_size: NA
j_call: TRBJ1-2
cdr3_aa: CSAEGPGQGVDGYTF
cdr3_nt: TGCAGCGCCGAGGGTCCGGGACAGGGAGTAGATGGCTACACCTTC

d_call: TRBD1
v_call: TRBV27
clone_size: few
j_call: TRBJ1-1
cdr3_aa: CASRTDRGRFTEAFF
cdr3_nt: TGTGCCAGCAGGACGGACAGGGGGCGGTTCACTGAAGCTTTCTTT

d_call: NA
v_call: TRBV16
clone_size: NA
j_call: TRBJ2-7
cdr3_aa: CASSQSRGGSGAEQYF
cdr3_nt: TGTGCCAGCAGCCAATCTCGCGGAGGGTCGGGCGCCGAGCAGTACTTC

d_call: NA
v_call: TRBV30
clone_size: NA
j_call: TRBJ1-1
cdr3_aa: CAWSVGTSREAFF
cdr3_nt: TGTGCCTGGAGTGTAGGGACTTCCCGTGAAGCTTTCTTT

d_call: TRBD1
v_call: TRBV10-3
clone_size: NA
j_call: TRBJ1-2
cdr3_aa: CAISEDRGYGYTF
cdr3_nt: TGTGCCATCAGTGAGGACAGGGGCTATGGCTACACCTTC

d_call: NA
v_call: TRBV11-2
clone_size: few
j_call: TRBJ2-5
cdr3_aa: CASSRTRGQETQYF
cdr3_nt: TGTGCCAGCAGCCGGACAAGGGGTCAAGAGACCCAGTACTTC

d_call: NA
v_call: TRBV19
clone_size: NA
j_call: TRBJ2-5
cdr3_aa: CASSIGWGLGSETQYF
cdr3_nt: TGTGCCAGTAGTATTGGTTGGGGGCTTGGGTCGGAGACCCAGTACTTC

d_call: NA
v_call: TRBV19
clone_size: NA
j_call: TRBJ2-7
cdr3_aa: CASSIGRDGSYEQYF
cdr3_nt: TGTGCCAGTAGTATAGGCCGGGACGGCTCCTACGAGCAGTACTTC

d_call: NA
v_call: TRBV6-5
clone_size: NA
j_call: TRBJ1-1
cdr3_aa: CASSYEGVGTEAFF
cdr3_nt: TGTGCCAGCAGTTACGAGGGGGTTGGCACTGAAGCTTTCTTT

d_call: NA
v_call: TRBV5-6
clone_size: NA
j_call: TRBJ1-1
cdr3_aa: CASSSWGTEAFF
cdr3_nt: TGTGCCAGCAGCTCGTGGGGAACTGAAGCTTTCTTT

d_call: NA
v_call: TRBV28
clone_size: many
j_call: TRBJ1-5
cdr3_aa: CASSFRQANQPQHF
cdr3_nt: TGTGCCAGCAGTTTTAGACAGGCCAATCAGCCCCAGCATTTT

d_call: TRBD1
v_call: TRBV5-4
clone_size: NA
j_call: TRBJ2-7
cdr3_aa: CASRLGQGPSYEQYF
cdr3_nt: TGTGCCAGCAGACTTGGACAGGGGCCATCCTACGAGCAGTACTTC

d_call: NA
v_call: TRBV28
clone_size: NA
j_call: TRBJ2-5
cdr3_aa: CASIEGRGRETQYF
cdr3_nt: TGTGCCAGCATTGAGGGTCGCGGGCGCGAGACCCAGTACTTC

d_call: TRBD1
v_call: TRBV10-3
clone_size: NA
j_call: TRBJ1-5
cdr3_aa: CAIKGTGPNQPQHF
cdr3_nt: TGTGCCATCAAGGGGACAGGGCCTAATCAGCCCCAGCATTTT

d_call: NA
v_call: TRBV5-1
clone_size: NA
j_call: TRBJ1-3
cdr3_aa: CASSVDQGSGNTIYF
cdr3_nt: TGCGCCAGCAGCGTGGATCAGGGTTCTGGAAACACCATATATTTT

d_call: NA
v_call: TRBV6-6
clone_size: NA
j_call: TRBJ1-3
cdr3_aa: CASSYDSRTSGNTIYF
cdr3_nt: TGTGCCAGCAGTTACGACAGTCGTACCTCTGGAAACACCATATATTTT

d_call: NA
v_call: TRBV9
clone_size: NA
j_call: TRBJ2-5
cdr3_aa: CASNRGRQAETQYF
cdr3_nt: TGTGCCAGCAACCGTGGACGTCAGGCAGAGACCCAGTACTTC

d_call: NA
v_call: TRBV11-1
clone_size: NA
j_call: TRBJ2-1
cdr3_aa: CASSPTSIHEQFF
cdr3_nt: TGTGCCAGCAGCCCCACTAGTATCCATGAGCAGTTCTTC

d_call: TRBD1
v_call: TRBV5-6
clone_size: NA
j_call: TRBJ2-2
cdr3_aa: CASSLENRGVTGELFF
cdr3_nt: TGTGCCAGCAGCTTGGAAAACAGGGGGGTTACCGGGGAGCTGTTTTTT

d_call: TRBD1
v_call: TRBV28
clone_size: NA
j_call: TRBJ1-1
cdr3_aa: CASSLAGGATLNTEAFF
cdr3_nt: TGTGCCAGCAGTTTAGCAGGGGGCGCGACCTTGAACACTGAAGCTTTCTTT

d_call: TRBD2
v_call: TRBV29-1
clone_size: many
j_call: TRBJ2-7
cdr3_aa: CSVEDSTSSGDEQYF
cdr3_nt: TGCAGCGTTGAAGACTCGACTAGCTCCGGAGACGAGCAGTACTTC

d_call: NA
v_call: TRBV7-7
clone_size: NA
j_call: TRBJ2-7
cdr3_aa: CASSPTRTARIEKQYF
cdr3_nt: TGTGCCAGCAGCCCCACAAGGACAGCCCGAATTGAAAAGCAGTACTTC

d_call: TRBD2
v_call: TRBV7-9
clone_size: NA
j_call: TRBJ2-7
cdr3_aa: CASSSKAGVSDEQYF
cdr3_nt: TGTGCCAGCAGCTCCAAAGCGGGAGTCTCAGACGAGCAGTACTTC

d_call: TRBD1
v_call: TRBV6-5
clone_size: NA
j_call: TRBJ2-3
cdr3_aa: CASCGTGVTDTQYF
cdr3_nt: TGTGCCAGCTGCGGGACAGGGGTAACAGATACGCAGTATTTT

d_call: NA
v_call: TRBV29-1
clone_size: NA
j_call: TRBJ1-1
cdr3_aa: CSVLGGAKEAFF
cdr3_nt: TGCAGCGTTTTAGGGGGGGCCAAGGAAGCTTTCTTT

d_call: NA
v_call: TRBV23-1
clone_size: NA
j_call: TRBJ1-4
cdr3_aa: CASSPLEGKVSATNEKLFF
cdr3_nt: TGCGCCAGCAGTCCCTTGGAGGGGAAAGTTTCTGCAACTAATGAAAAACTGTTTTTT

d_call: TRBD1
v_call: TRBV13
clone_size: once
j_call: TRBJ2-7
cdr3_aa: CASSIADRGQTYEQYF
cdr3_nt: TGTGCCAGCAGCATCGCTGACAGGGGGCAAACCTACGAGCAGTACTTC

d_call: NA
v_call: TRBV19
clone_size: NA
j_call: TRBJ1-1
cdr3_aa: CATLQGNTEAFF
cdr3_nt: TGTGCCACTCTACAGGGGAACACTGAAGCTTTCTTT

d_call: TRBD2
v_call: TRBV28
clone_size: NA
j_call: TRBJ2-2
cdr3_aa: CASRKLANGELFF
cdr3_nt: TGTGCCAGCAGGAAACTAGCGAACGGGGAGCTGTTTTTT

d_call: NA
v_call: TRBV14
clone_size: NA
j_call: TRBJ2-1
cdr3_aa: CASSLGLNEQFF
cdr3_nt: TGTGCCAGCAGCCTTGGACTCAATGAGCAGTTCTTC

d_call: NA
v_call: TRBV9
clone_size: NA
j_call: TRBJ1-3
cdr3_aa: CASNPQGSGNTIYF
cdr3_nt: TGTGCCAGTAACCCACAGGGCTCTGGAAACACCATATATTTT

d_call: NA
v_call: TRBV9
clone_size: NA
j_call: TRBJ1-1
cdr3_aa: CASSVGGSGEAFF
cdr3_nt: TGTGCCAGCAGCGTAGGGGGCAGTGGTGAAGCTTTCTTT

d_call: TRBD2
v_call: TRBV9
clone_size: once
j_call: TRBJ2-3
cdr3_aa: CASSVGGRVGDTQYF
cdr3_nt: TGTGCCAGCAGCGTGGGCGGGAGAGTAGGAGATACGCAGTATTTT

d_call: TRBD1
v_call: TRBV5-1
clone_size: NA
j_call: TRBJ1-5
cdr3_aa: CASSFGTGGWWGNQPQHF
cdr3_nt: TGCGCCAGCAGCTTCGGGACAGGGGGCTGGTGGGGCAATCAGCCCCAGCATTTT

d_call: TRBD1
v_call: TRBV6-5
clone_size: NA
j_call: TRBJ2-5
cdr3_aa: CASFDRGLRETQYF
cdr3_nt: TGTGCCAGCTTCGACAGGGGGCTCCGAGAGACCCAGTACTTC

d_call: TRBD1
v_call: TRBV7-2
clone_size: NA
j_call: TRBJ2-7
cdr3_aa: CASSFIGTGPNEQYF
cdr3_nt: TGTGCCAGCAGCTTTATCGGGACAGGGCCCAACGAGCAGTACTTC

d_call: NA
v_call: TRBV9
clone_size: NA
j_call: TRBJ1-1
cdr3_aa: CASSSRAGGPTLNTEAFF
cdr3_nt: TGTGCCAGCAGCTCCCGAGCGGGGGGGCCTACCTTGAACACTGAAGCTTTCTTT

d_call: NA
v_call: TRBV7-9
clone_size: NA
j_call: TRBJ2-1
cdr3_aa: CASSSGTRNNEQFF
cdr3_nt: TGTGCCAGCAGCTCTGGCACGAGGAACAATGAGCAGTTCTTC

d_call: NA
v_call: TRBV7-9
clone_size: NA
j_call: TRBJ2-1
cdr3_aa: CASSSVGVDEQFF
cdr3_nt: TGTGCCAGCAGCTCAGTCGGGGTCGATGAGCAGTTCTTC

d_call: NA
v_call: TRBV7-9
clone_size: NA
j_call: TRBJ2-5
cdr3_aa: CASSPPSGKETQYF
cdr3_nt: TGTGCCAGCAGCCCTCCGTCGGGCAAAGAGACCCAGTACTTC

d_call: NA
v_call: TRBV11-2
clone_size: NA
j_call: TRBJ2-3
cdr3_aa: CASSRGVGGTQYF
cdr3_nt: TGTGCCAGCAGCCGAGGGGTTGGAGGTACGCAGTATTTT

d_call: TRBD2
v_call: TRBV7-9
clone_size: NA
j_call: TRBJ2-5
cdr3_aa: CASSSRLAGKETQYF
cdr3_nt: TGTGCCAGCAGCTCCCGACTAGCGGGAAAAGAGACCCAGTACTTC